The rows below give T cell receptor beta chains drawn from one sample of a study of T cells after somatic rescue of genetic block. TCRdb's copy holds only in-frame clones and misses some; the assay was immunoSEQ multiplex PCR. The repertoire includes some 13,000 clones, under 75% of them detected once, and less than 25% sits in the top ten. Specimen: peripheral blood mononuclear cells (PBMCs). The source is a boy aged 10-17 years. The CDR3 runs from the conserved cysteine through the conserved F or W. A D gene is named only where the DNA matches it firmly. A row's size may be missing; if present it is once, few, many or a size class.

v_gene	abundance	d_gene	j_gene	CDR3aa	CDR3nt
TRBV6-1	-	TRBD1	TRBJ2-5	CASSSAGQGGETQYF	TGTGCCAGCAGTTCCGCGGGACAGGGAGGAGAGACCCAGTACTTC
TRBV28	-	-	TRBJ1-2	CASSLDSPGYGYTF	TGTGCCAGCTCGCTCGACAGTCCGGGGTATGGCTACACCTTC
TRBV5-1	-	TRBD2	TRBJ2-7	CASSWVFSGGVHEQYF	TGCGCCAGCAGCTGGGTCTTTAGCGGGGGGGTCCACGAGCAGTACTTC
TRBV2	-	TRBD1	TRBJ2-7	CASRRPGQGSYEQYF	TGTGCCAGCAGGCGGCCGGGACAGGGGTCCTACGAGCAGTACTTC
TRBV6-6	-	TRBD1	TRBJ2-7	CASSYSTGTAYEQYF	TGTGCCAGCAGTTACTCAACCGGGACAGCCTACGAGCAGTACTTC
TRBV19	-	-	TRBJ2-1	CASSIGGGGGGSYNEQFF	TGTGCCAGTAGTATAGGGGGAGGGGGAGGTGGCTCCTACAATGAGCAGTTCTTC
TRBV6-5	-	TRBD1	TRBJ2-7	CASSWDRETEQYF	TGTGCCAGCAGTTGGGACAGGGAGACCGAGCAGTACTTC
TRBV5-1	medium-sized	-	TRBJ2-7	CASSLGGLYEQYF	TGCGCCAGCAGCTTGGGCGGACTTTACGAGCAGTACTTC
TRBV2	-	-	TRBJ2-2	CASSVGNTGELFF	TGTGCCAGCAGTGTCGGGAACACCGGGGAGCTGTTTTTT
TRBV2	once	-	TRBJ1-3	CASSENRVPDTIYF	TGTGCCAGCAGTGAGAACAGAGTGCCTGACACCATATATTTT
TRBV10-3	-	-	TRBJ2-5	CAISEQATGETQYF	TGTGCCATCAGTGAGCAGGCTACGGGAGAGACCCAGTACTTC
TRBV9	-	-	TRBJ1-1	CASSPSDGNTEAFF	TGTGCCAGCAGCCCTAGCGACGGTAACACTGAAGCTTTCTTT
TRBV5-4	once	-	TRBJ2-7	CASSAPVGGGGQYEQYF	TGTGCCAGCAGCGCACCCGTGGGGGGGGGCGGCCAGTACGAGCAGTACTTC
TRBV5-1	-	TRBD1	TRBJ2-7	CASSLGQGVYEQYF	TGCGCCAGCAGCTTAGGGCAGGGGGTCTACGAGCAGTACTTC
TRBV30	-	TRBD2	TRBJ2-2	CAWRGTSGGTGELFF	TGTGCCTGGAGGGGGACTAGCGGGGGCACCGGGGAGCTGTTTTTT
TRBV28	-	-	TRBJ1-4	CASSRPYPRGLNEKLFF	TGTGCCAGCAGTCGACCATATCCACGGGGGTTGAATGAAAAACTGTTTTTT
TRBV4-2	-	-	TRBJ2-5	CASSQEWGMETQYF	TGTGCCAGCAGCCAAGAGTGGGGGATGGAGACCCAGTACTTC
TRBV9	-	-	TRBJ1-1	CASSVFPIGGGGRDTEAFF	TGTGCCAGCAGCGTATTTCCTATCGGCGGGGGAGGGAGGGACACTGAAGCTTTCTTT
TRBV14	-	-	TRBJ1-1	CASSQVVGTTEAFF	TGTGCCAGCAGCCAAGTTGTAGGGACCACTGAAGCTTTCTTT
TRBV5-1	-	-	TRBJ2-5	CASSFTLSKETQYF	TGCGCCAGCAGCTTTACTCTATCGAAAGAGACCCAGTACTTC
TRBV5-4	-	-	TRBJ2-5	CASSSPVLQETQYF	TGTGCCAGCAGCTCCCCCGTGCTACAAGAGACCCAGTACTTC
TRBV5-6	-	TRBD2	TRBJ2-2	CASSPGLAGGSGELFF	TGTGCCAGCAGCCCGGGACTAGCGGGAGGCAGCGGGGAGCTGTTTTTT
TRBV5-5	once	-	TRBJ1-3	CASSLAPASGNTIYF	TGTGCCAGCAGCTTGGCCCCTGCATCTGGAAACACCATATATTTT
TRBV6-6	-	-	TRBJ2-3	CASSPLSGGGPDTQYF	TGTGCCAGCAGCCCCCTTTCGGGAGGGGGCCCAGATACGCAGTATTTT
TRBV19	once	TRBD1	TRBJ1-1	CASTTFLGQGPNTEAFF	TGTGCCAGTACCACCTTCCTGGGACAGGGACCGAACACTGAAGCTTTCTTT
TRBV5-4	once	TRBD2	TRBJ2-5	CASSSGLAGALGYSQETQYF	TGTGCCAGCAGCTCGGGACTAGCGGGAGCCCTGGGGTACTCCCAAGAGACCCAGTACTTC
TRBV7-9	-	-	TRBJ1-2	CASSLGAGGNYGYTF	TGTGCCAGCAGCTTAGGGGCCGGAGGGAACTATGGCTACACCTTC
TRBV28	-	TRBD1	TRBJ1-6	CASTLTGPNSPLHF	TGTGCCAGCACCCTGACAGGGCCTAATTCACCCCTCCACTTT
TRBV9	-	-	TRBJ2-6	CASSVRGHGANVLTF	TGTGCCAGCAGCGTAAGGGGTCATGGGGCCAACGTCCTGACTTTC
TRBV5-1	once	-	TRBJ2-7	CASSLLLSYEQYF	TGCGCCAGCAGCTTGCTGCTCTCCTACGAGCAGTACTTC
TRBV6-5	once	-	TRBJ1-5	CASSYSPRDGGQPQHF	TGTGCCAGCAGTTACTCCCCTCGGGACGGGGGGCAGCCCCAGCATTTT
TRBV7-9	-	TRBD1	TRBJ2-1	CASSFRDSPYNEQFF	TGTGCCAGCAGCTTTCGGGACAGCCCCTACAATGAGCAGTTCTTC
TRBV6-5	-	-	TRBJ2-2	CASSYLSPATGELFF	TGTGCCAGCAGCTACTTATCGCCAGCGACCGGGGAGCTGTTTTTT
TRBV27	few	TRBD1	TRBJ1-5	CASSFSGQPYQPQHF	TGTGCCAGCAGTTTTTCGGGACAGCCCTATCAGCCCCAGCATTTT
TRBV10-2	few	TRBD2	TRBJ2-3	CASSEIASGSDTQYF	TGCGCCAGCAGTGAGATTGCTAGCGGGAGTGATACGCAGTATTTT
TRBV7-8	-	TRBD1	TRBJ2-7	CASRIGGTASYEQYF	TGTGCCAGCAGGATAGGTGGGACAGCCTCCTACGAGCAGTACTTC
TRBV5-8	-	TRBD1	TRBJ1-2	CASNPRPGQGAGGYTF	TGTGCCAGCAATCCGAGACCTGGACAGGGGGCAGGTGGCTACACCTTC
TRBV30	-	-	TRBJ1-1	CAWNLGRNTEAFF	TGTGCCTGGAACCTCGGACGGAACACTGAAGCTTTCTTT
TRBV4-2	-	TRBD1	TRBJ1-2	CASSPPGTASYGYTF	TGTGCCAGCAGCCCGCCCGGGACAGCTTCCTATGGCTACACCTTC
TRBV28	few	TRBD1	TRBJ1-4	CASSRSGGLNEKLFF	TGTGCCAGCAGTCGCTCAGGGGGGCTAAATGAAAAACTGTTTTTT
TRBV11-2	-	-	TRBJ2-3	CASSSPWGASTDTQYF	TGTGCCAGCAGCTCCCCTTGGGGGGCTAGCACAGATACGCAGTATTTT
TRBV28	once	-	TRBJ2-3	CASTLGAADTDTQYF	TGTGCCAGCACCCTGGGGGCGGCCGACACAGATACGCAGTATTTT
TRBV19	-	-	TRBJ2-2	CASSTWGMGSPNTGELFF	TGTGCCAGTAGTACTTGGGGCATGGGCAGCCCCAACACCGGGGAGCTGTTTTTT
TRBV2	-	-	TRBJ1-5	CASSERKPNIDNQPQHF	TGTGCCAGCAGTGAGAGAAAGCCTAATATAGACAATCAGCCCCAGCATTTT
TRBV19	-	-	TRBJ1-1	CASSIDGAMNTEAFF	TGTGCCAGTAGTATAGATGGGGCTATGAACACTGAAGCTTTCTTT
TRBV7-3	-	TRBD2	TRBJ2-1	CASSSQAGGPYEQFF	TGTGCCAGCAGCTCCCAAGCGGGGGGGCCCTATGAGCAGTTCTTC
TRBV18	few	-	TRBJ2-4	CASSQGGAKNIQYF	TGTGCCAGCTCACAGGGGGGAGCCAAAAACATTCAGTACTTC
TRBV6-1	once	-	TRBJ2-7	CASRWGPYEQYF	TGTGCCAGCCGTTGGGGACCCTACGAGCAGTACTTC
TRBV5-1	-	-	TRBJ2-1	CASSGGPEQFF	TGCGCCAGCAGCGGGGGGCCAGAGCAGTTCTTC
TRBV5-4	few	TRBD2	TRBJ2-5	CASSLLTSGSMKTQYF	TGTGCCAGCAGCTTACTAACTAGCGGGAGCATGAAGACCCAGTACTTC
TRBV14	-	-	TRBJ2-7	CASSPLGGTGVYEQYF	TGTGCCAGCAGCCCCCTAGGAGGGACGGGAGTCTACGAGCAGTACTTC
TRBV5-4	-	-	TRBJ2-5	CASSLDRKGLWYQETQYF	TGTGCCAGCAGCTTGGACAGGAAGGGGTTGTGGTACCAAGAGACCCAGTACTTC
TRBV30	-	-	TRBJ1-1	CAFGRRTEAFF	TGTGCCTTCGGGAGGAGGACTGAAGCTTTCTTT
TRBV7-9	once	-	TRBJ1-4	CASSQLNEKLFF	TGTGCCAGCAGCCAGTTAAATGAAAAACTGTTTTTT